A selection of T cell receptor beta chains follows, all from one sample in a study of cytotoxic CD8 clonotypes in ibrutinib-treated CLL. The assay was immunoSEQ multiplex PCR, and TCRdb's table has in-frame clones only and misses some. The repertoire has 40,000 or so clones, about 69% of them found once; the top ten carry about a fifth. Sample: PBMCs, taken after 24 months of ibrutinib treatment. These receptors all come from a human donor with chronic lymphocytic leukemia. The CDR3 runs from the conserved cysteine through the conserved F or W. Rows give clone size only sometimes, using once, few, many, or a class for an expanded clone.

j_call	v_call	clone_size	cdr3_aa
TRBJ2-5	TRBV7-2	-	CASTLSGAETQYF
TRBJ1-5	TRBV5-1	-	CASSSAGNQPQHF
TRBJ2-1	TRBV5-8	medium-sized	CASSSGLAGGNEQFF
TRBJ1-1	TRBV19	-	CASSRVNTEAFF
TRBJ1-5	TRBV4-1	-	CASSQVGHDAFPQPQHF
TRBJ1-1	TRBV6-5	-	CASKRLNPNTEAFF
TRBJ2-4	TRBV7-9	-	CASSFRRDGLDIQYF
TRBJ1-6	TRBV4-2	-	CASSQDRAGFYSPLHF
TRBJ2-3	TRBV6-5	-	CASSYGVSTDTQYF
TRBJ2-7	TRBV19	-	CASSEDREQYF
TRBJ1-1	TRBV6-1	-	CASRRQGASDTEAFF
TRBJ1-1	TRBV2	many	CASIARGTGNTEAFF
TRBJ2-1	TRBV29-1	-	CSVEGGIFYNEQFF
TRBJ2-3	TRBV2	-	CASSVSGGATDTQYF
TRBJ2-5	TRBV7-2	-	CASSLGLAGGGVKTQYF
TRBJ2-5	TRBV7-9	-	CASSSAGGETQYF
TRBJ1-2	TRBV19	-	CASQPMGGTGIYGYTF
TRBJ2-3	TRBV18	-	CASSPALREIADTQYF
TRBJ2-1	TRBV2	-	CASIVGAGWNEQFF
TRBJ1-4	TRBV5-6	-	CASSFRGTTRSPNEKLFF
TRBJ1-2	TRBV20-1	once	CSAPPGYTF
TRBJ1-1	TRBV4-1	once	CASSQAGNMNTEAFF
TRBJ2-7	TRBV28	few	CASSTIQGYHEQYF
TRBJ2-3	TRBV7-2	-	CASSRTGGRVTDTQYF
TRBJ2-3	TRBV9	-	CASSVMTTSGASTDTQYF
TRBJ1-2	TRBV6-5	-	CASSYATGDGYTF
TRBJ2-5	TRBV5-1	few	CASSRSTGGFGETQYF
TRBJ2-3	TRBV9	-	CASSTDWKDTQYF
TRBJ2-3	TRBV29-1	-	CSVVSGKEGTQYF
TRBJ1-1	TRBV29-1	-	CSGDRAMNTEAFF
TRBJ2-7	TRBV5-1	-	CASSRTGDEQYF
TRBJ2-7	TRBV10-3	-	CAISEPSGISYEQYF
TRBJ1-5	TRBV5-6	-	CASSFGQPLGNQPQHF
TRBJ2-7	TRBV10-3	-	CAISDSDRKYEQYF
TRBJ2-3	TRBV9	-	CASSRRPPDTQYF
TRBJ2-3	TRBV6-6	-	CASNGLTSGGYTQYF
TRBJ2-7	TRBV6-1	-	CASSGSKTTGSYEQYF
TRBJ2-1	TRBV2	-	CASSRSEVGEQFF
TRBJ2-3	TRBV10-3	few	CAIATSSDTQYF
TRBJ2-1	TRBV7-8	few	CASSFTSREQFF
TRBJ2-1	TRBV25-1	few	CASSRGSSGRVNEQFF
TRBJ1-1	TRBV7-9	-	CASSFLGLGNTEAFF
TRBJ1-1	TRBV10-1	-	CASSETPQDTEAFF
TRBJ2-1	TRBV12-2	-	CASRFIRDRGPNEQFF
TRBJ2-7	TRBV29-1	-	CSVEGTGQGYEQYF
TRBJ2-7	TRBV2	few	CASSAGLAGTYEQYF
TRBJ2-5	TRBV7-6	-	CASSLDLWETQYF